A selection of T cell receptor beta chains follows, all from one sample in a study of response to subunit inactivated influenza vaccine. Via MiXCR, TCRdb re-called the RT-PCR reads, giving one row per CDR3 protein. The sample holds some 500,000 distinct CDR3 sequences, more than 15% seen once. Sequences were derived from CD4+ T cells sorted from PBMCs, sampled around 25 months after vaccination. Receptors were obtained from a man in his fifties or sixties who received an inactivated influenza vaccine. The CDR3 runs from the conserved cysteine through the conserved F or W. The order of the fields is clone size, J gene, D gene, V gene, CDR3 DNA, CDR3 protein. D genes are given only for firm matches. The size of a clone is reported for some rows only, either as once, few or many, or as a class for expanded clones.

>few|TRBJ2-7|TRBD2|TRBV18
TGTGCCAGCTCACTAACTAGCGGGACGGGGTACGAGCAGTACTTC
CASSLTSGTGYEQYF
>NA|TRBJ2-7|NA|TRBV20-1
TGCAGTGCTAGTATCCCAATACAAGACGAGCAGTACTTC
CSASIPIQDEQYF
>NA|TRBJ1-2|NA|TRBV6-1
TGTGCCAGCAGTGACCACAGGGTCCCGGGAGGCTACACCTTC
CASSDHRVPGGYTF
>NA|TRBJ2-7|NA|TRBV11-2
TGTGCCAGCAGCTTAGCTGTGGGAGCGGGCGAGCAGTACTTC
CASSLAVGAGEQYF
>many|TRBJ1-2|NA|TRBV7-2
TGTGCCAGCAGCTTGGTCGGCGGGCCTAACTATGGCTACACCTTC
CASSLVGGPNYGYTF
>NA|TRBJ1-2|TRBD1|TRBV12-3/TRBV12-4
TGTGCCAGCAAACACCGACAGGGAATAAGCGGCTACACCTTC
CASKHRQGISGYTF
>few|TRBJ2-1|TRBD1|TRBV3-1
TGTGCCAGCAGCCACAGGGACAGAATCAATGAGCAGTTCTTC
CASSHRDRINEQFF
>few|TRBJ2-1|TRBD2|TRBV6-1
TGTGCCAGCAGGATACGCCGTACGGCTAGCGGGGACAATGAGCAGTTCTTC
CASRIRRTASGDNEQFF
>few|TRBJ2-3|NA|TRBV12-3/TRBV12-4
TGTGCCAGCTACGATACAGGGAGCACAGATACGCAGTATTTT
CASYDTGSTDTQYF
>few|TRBJ2-7|TRBD2|TRBV5-6
TGTGCCAGCAGCTCGGGACCGGGGGGGTACGAGCAGTACTTC
CASSSGPGGYEQYF
>NA|TRBJ2-1|NA|TRBV3-1
TGTGCCAGCAAAGGGGGGACCAATGAGCAGTTCTTC
CASKGGTNEQFF
>few|TRBJ2-1|TRBD2|TRBV20-1
TGCAGTGCTAACCCGAGTGGGCTAGCGGGGAACAACAATGAGCAGTTCTTC
CSANPSGLAGNNNEQFF
>NA|TRBJ2-3|TRBD2|TRBV20-1
TGCAGTGCACAAAGCGGGAGAGGCACAGATACGCAGTATTTT
CSAQSGRGTDTQYF
>NA|TRBJ2-5|NA|TRBV24-1
TGTGCCACCAGTGATTTACCTCGTGGGGGATTTGTGGGTATTGGGAAAGAGACCCAGTACTTC
CATSDLPRGGFVGIGKETQYF
>NA|TRBJ2-7|TRBD1|TRBV12-3/TRBV12-4
TGTGCCAGCAGCCCAAGGGGGCCCGGTACCTACGAGCAGTACTTC
CASSPRGPGTYEQYF
>many|TRBJ1-6|NA|TRBV5-1
TGCGCCAGCTGTCGAGCAGGGACTTCACCCCTCCACTTT
CASCRAGTSPLHF
>few|TRBJ2-3|NA|TRBV3-1
TGTGCCAGCAGCCTCAGTGGCAGTCTCCGTAGGGATACGCAGTATTTT
CASSLSGSLRRDTQYF
>NA|TRBJ2-3|TRBD2|TRBV20-1
TGCAGTGCTAGAGATACCCTAGCGGGACGCCGCGGGGGAGGGCAGTATTTT
CSARDTLAGRRGGGQYF
>NA|TRBJ2-3|NA|TRBV14
TGTGCCAGCAGCCATATGAAGCGAACTAGCACAGATACGCAGTATTTT
CASSHMKRTSTDTQYF
>NA|TRBJ2-5|NA|TRBV5-5
TGTGCCAGTGCGTGGCAGGGTCTGGAGACCCAGTACTTC
CASAWQGLETQYF
>NA|TRBJ1-6|NA|TRBV4-2
TGTGCCAGTGACAGCGGTAATTCACCCCTCCACTTT
CASDSGNSPLHF
>NA|TRBJ1-5|TRBD1|TRBV12-3/TRBV12-4
TGTGCCAGCAGTTTTTCGGCAGGGGGGAATCAGCCCCAGCATTTT
CASSFSAGGNQPQHF
>NA|TRBJ2-3|NA|TRBV24-1
TGTGCCACCAGTGACACCCGGCAGGGTAGAAACCAAGCAGATACGCAGTATTTT
CATSDTRQGRNQADTQYF
>NA|TRBJ2-7|TRBD1|TRBV27
TGTGCCAGCAGTTTATACGGGACAGGCTACGAGCAGTACTTC
CASSLYGTGYEQYF
>NA|TRBJ2-1|TRBD2|TRBV11-2
TGTGCCAGCAGTTTTTCCGGGACTAGCGGGTCTGGGGAGTACAATGAGCAGTTCTTC
CASSFSGTSGSGEYNEQFF
>few|TRBJ2-3|TRBD2|TRBV7-9
TGTGCCAGCAGCTTAGAGGTAGCGGGGCGGCAGTATTTT
CASSLEVAGRQYF
>many|TRBJ2-1|TRBD2|TRBV10-3
TGTGCCATCAGTGATGGCCTAGCGGGGGGATTTAGCTCCTACAATGAGCAGTTCTTC
CAISDGLAGGFSSYNEQFF
>few|TRBJ1-3|NA|TRBV28
TGTGCCAGCAGTTTGATGGATACCATATATTTT
CASSLMDTIYF
>few|TRBJ2-5|TRBD1|TRBV7-2
TGTGCCAGCAGCACCCGACAGGGCGAGACCCAGTACTTC
CASSTRQGETQYF
>few|TRBJ2-3|NA|TRBV20-1
TGCAGTGCTAGCCTTCAGGGTATAACAGATACGCAGTATTTT
CSASLQGITDTQYF
>NA|TRBJ2-1|TRBD1|TRBV20-1
TGCAGTGCTAGTTATACAGGGGACGGTGAGCAGTTCTTC
CSASYTGDGEQFF
>few|TRBJ2-7|TRBD2|TRBV4-2
TGTGCCAGCAGCCAAGAGAGGGTTAGCGGGACCTACGAGCAGTACTTC
CASSQERVSGTYEQYF
>few|TRBJ2-3|NA|TRBV6-5
TGTGCCAGCAGTTACTGGGGCAGGAGCACAGATACGCAGTATTTT
CASSYWGRSTDTQYF
>NA|TRBJ2-7|NA|TRBV18
TGTGCCAGCTCACCCCCATCCGAACGTAATCAGTACTTC
CASSPPSERNQYF
>NA|TRBJ1-2|NA|TRBV20-1
TGCAGTGCTGGGGCTACCGGGACACCTGGCTACACCTTC
CSAGATGTPGYTF
>NA|TRBJ1-2|NA|TRBV20-1
TGCAGTGCTAGAGATATGGCAGAGAGCTACACCTTC
CSARDMAESYTF
>NA|TRBJ1-1|TRBD1|TRBV12-3/TRBV12-4
TGTGCCAGCAGCCTCGGACAGGGTGGTTTGAACACTGAAGCTTTCTTT
CASSLGQGGLNTEAFF
>NA|TRBJ2-1|NA|TRBV6-1
TGTGCCAGCAGTCGTACCGCGGCAGGGGAGACCTACAATGAGCAGTTCTTC
CASSRTAAGETYNEQFF
>NA|TRBJ1-5|TRBD1|TRBV7-2
TGTGCCAGCAGACTCGGGACAGGAAATCAGCCCCAGCATTTT
CASRLGTGNQPQHF
>many|TRBJ2-3|NA|TRBV5-1
TGCGCCAGCAGCTTGGCCAGGGGACTCATAAGCTCGTCAGATACGCAGTATTTT
CASSLARGLISSSDTQYF
>NA|TRBJ2-1|TRBD1|TRBV10-3
TGTGCCATCAGGGCGGGACAGGGGCGCTCCCTCACCTACAATGAGCAGTTCTTC
CAIRAGQGRSLTYNEQFF
>few|TRBJ2-1|NA|TRBV7-8
TGTGCCAGCAGCTTCCCGTCGAGCTCCTACAATGAGCAGTTCTTC
CASSFPSSSYNEQFF
>NA|TRBJ1-1|NA|TRBV20-1
TGCAGTGCCAGCTGGGGCAGTGGGGAGACTGAAGCTTTCTTT
CSASWGSGETEAFF
>NA|TRBJ1-1|NA|TRBV5-5
TGTGCCAGCAGCTCAACCAACAGGAACACTGAAGCTTTCTTT
CASSSTNRNTEAFF
>few|TRBJ2-3|NA|TRBV24-1
TGTGCCACTGAAGGGCTGCCTCCCACAGATACGCAGTATTTT
CATEGLPPTDTQYF
>many|TRBJ2-1|NA|TRBV6-2/TRBV6-3
TGTGCCAGCAGTTACGGCGAGACTGAGCAGTTCTTC
CASSYGETEQFF
>NA|TRBJ2-7|NA|TRBV4-3
TGCGCCAGCAGCCAAGACCCAAGGGGCGAGCAGTACTTC
CASSQDPRGEQYF
>few|TRBJ1-1|NA|TRBV7-9
TGTGCCATATTGAACACTGAAGCTTTCTTT
CAILNTEAFF
>NA|TRBJ1-1|NA|TRBV10-3
TGTGCCATCAGTGCCAACTGGCGGAACACTGAAGCTTTCTTT
CAISANWRNTEAFF
>few|TRBJ1-1|NA|TRBV5-1
TGCGCCAGCAGCTACCGGGAGAGCACTGAAGCTTTCTTT
CASSYRESTEAFF
>NA|TRBJ2-1|TRBD1|TRBV20-1
TGCAGTGCATCTAAGGGACAGGCCTTTTCCTACAATGAGCAGTTCTTC
CSASKGQAFSYNEQFF
>few|TRBJ2-3|TRBD2|TRBV4-3
TGCGCCAGCAGCCAAGCTTCCCTAGCGGGGGGGAGCACAGATACGCAGTATTTT
CASSQASLAGGSTDTQYF
>NA|TRBJ2-2|NA|TRBV7-2
TGTGCCAGCAGCTCAAAGGCCAGCAACACCGGGGAGCTGTTTTTT
CASSSKASNTGELFF
>NA|TRBJ2-7|TRBD2|TRBV20-1
TGCAGTGCTAGAGACCGTACTAGCGGGTGGTTCTACGAGCAGTACTTC
CSARDRTSGWFYEQYF